This T cell receptor beta chain was found in a study of T cell changes during pregnancy in multiple sclerosis. Assay: immunoSEQ multiplex PCR; the TCRdb copy retains only in-frame clones and omits some. The data show 100,000 or so clones, about 94% seen once. CDR3 length: 13 amino acids. V shed 0 bases and J shed 8 bases, with 9 bases lying between them. CDR1 and CDR2 from the germline V gene are SGHNT and YYREEE (reference sequence). The rearrangement joins TRBV5-4 to TRBJ2-1; weak D call: TRBD2 (6 bases). The sequenced sample was peripheral blood, obtained in the third trimester of pregnancy. This clonotype was sampled from a female donor with multiple sclerosis, enrolled in a pregnancy study. The CDR3, as DNA: TGTGCCAGCAGCTTGGGCCCGGGGGATGAGCAGTTCTTC. It is translated as CASSLGPGDEQFF.